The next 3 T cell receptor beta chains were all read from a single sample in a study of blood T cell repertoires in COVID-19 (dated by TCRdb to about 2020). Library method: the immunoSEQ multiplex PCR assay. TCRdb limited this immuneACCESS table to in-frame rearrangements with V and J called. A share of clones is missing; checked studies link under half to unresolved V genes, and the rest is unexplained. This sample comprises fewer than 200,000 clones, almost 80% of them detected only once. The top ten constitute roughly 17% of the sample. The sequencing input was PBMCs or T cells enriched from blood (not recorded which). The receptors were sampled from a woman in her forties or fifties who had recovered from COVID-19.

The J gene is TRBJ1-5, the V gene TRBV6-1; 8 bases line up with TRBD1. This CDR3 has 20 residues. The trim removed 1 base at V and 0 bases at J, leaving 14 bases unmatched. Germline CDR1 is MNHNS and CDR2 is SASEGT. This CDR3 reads CASSEGVGRGPPYSNQPQHF. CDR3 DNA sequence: TGTGCCAGCAGTGAAGGGGTCGGCAGGGGGCCCCCCTATAGCAATCAGCCCCAGCATTTT.

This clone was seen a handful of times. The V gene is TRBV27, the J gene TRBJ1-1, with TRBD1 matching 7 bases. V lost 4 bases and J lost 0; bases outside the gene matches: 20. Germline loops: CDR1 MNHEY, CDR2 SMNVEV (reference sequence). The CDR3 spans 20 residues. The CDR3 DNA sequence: TGTGCCAGCAGTTCCCCTCCCTATGGGGGCAGGGGGTTGGTGAACACTGAAGCTTTCTTT. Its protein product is CASSSPPYGGRGLVNTEAFF.

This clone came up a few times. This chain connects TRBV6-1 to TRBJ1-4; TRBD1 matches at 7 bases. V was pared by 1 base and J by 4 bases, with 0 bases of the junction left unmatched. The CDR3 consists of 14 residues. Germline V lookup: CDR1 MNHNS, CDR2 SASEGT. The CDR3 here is CASSEGQGNEKLFF. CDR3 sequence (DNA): TGTGCCAGCAGTGAAGGACAGGGTAATGAAAAACTGTTTTTT.